The 23 T cell receptor beta chains given below trace back to one sample, sequenced in a study of beta chain features in type 1 diabetes. Reverse transcribing all isolated RNA meant expressed TCRB transcripts were sequenced. Profiled with immunoSEQ multiplex PCR; TCRdb holds only in-frame clones, not every one. The sample has more than 300,000 clones, 10% to 15% seen once; the top ten hold about 0.018%. Input material: naive CD4+ T cells from blood. The receptor source for this set is a man younger than 30 in good health.

Worth noting for this clone: Other nucleotide sequences from this sample produce the same CDR3. V gene TRBV9 combines with J gene TRBJ2-3, with D tentatively TRBD2 (6 bases). V was pared by 0 bases and J by 2 bases, with 10 bases between. The CDR3 runs 15 residues. Germline V CDR1 and CDR2: SGDLS, YYNGEE. The CDR3 nucleotides read TGTGCCAGCAGCGTAGTAGGCGGGACCACAGATACGCAGTATTTT. Amino acid sequence: CASSVVGGTTDTQYF. Based on the CDR3 plus reference TRBV9 and TRBJ2-3, the full variable domain is DSGVTQTPKHLITATGQRVTLRCSPRSGDLSVYWYQQSLDQGLQFLIQYYNGEERAKGNILERFSAQQFPDLHSELNLSSLELGDSALYFCASSVVGGTTDTQYFGPGTRLTVL.

As DNA, the CDR3 is TGTGCCAGCAGACCGTCAGGACAGGGAAACACTGAAGCTTTCTTT. This codes for CASRPSGQGNTEAFF. The chain has TRBV5-4 and TRBJ1-1, with TRBD1 matching 8 bases. Germline V CDR1 and CDR2: SGHNT, YYREEE (reference sequence). V was clipped by 5 bases and J by 2 bases; unmatched bases: 8. The length of the CDR3 is 15 residues.

Only a few counts were recorded for this clone. The J gene is TRBJ2-6, the V gene TRBV10-3; 10 nucleotides align to TRBD1. Trimming took 3 bases from V and 3 from J; bases not matched to a gene: 5. Germline loops: CDR1 ENHRY, CDR2 SYGVKD. The CDR3 is made up of 17 amino acids. CDR3 loop: CAISERTGGSGANVLTF. The CDR3 DNA reads TGTGCCATCAGTGAAAGGACAGGGGGAAGTGGGGCCAACGTCCTGACTTTC.

This clone was found a few times. The rearrangement uses TRBV6-1 and TRBJ2-1, with TRBD2 identical over 9 bases. Germline CDR1 MNHNS, CDR2 SASEGT. After removal of 6 bases from V and 0 bases from J, the junction contained 3 bases not matched to a gene. The CDR3 loop spans 15 amino acids. The CDR3 nucleotides are TGTGCCAGCAGGCTAGCGGGGTACTCCTACAATGAGCAGTTCTTC. Its protein product is CASRLAGYSYNEQFF.

The table lists this clone with a few counts. The genes are TRBV13 and TRBJ2-3; 9 bases match TRBD2. The length of the CDR3 is 19 residues. Unmatched junction bases numbered 18, after V lost 4 bases and J lost 4 bases. Germline V gene data show CDR1 as PRHDT and CDR2 as FYEKMQ (reference sequence). The CDR3 is CASSSPGLASPKRADTQYF. The CDR3 nucleotides read TGTGCCAGCAGCTCCCCGGGACTAGCTTCCCCTAAACGGGCAGATACGCAGTATTTT.

This clone has only a few counts. This chain connects TRBV6-5 to TRBJ2-5; 8 bases match TRBD2. J gave up 2 bases and V 7 bases, and 9 bases lay outside the gene matches. The CDR3 is made up of 15 amino acids. Germline V gives CDR1 MNHEY, CDR2 SVGAGI. CDR3 coding DNA: TGTGCCAGCAAGGGGACTAGGGTCGTTCAAGAGACCCAGTACTTC. This codes for CASKGTRVVQETQYF.

V is TRBV27 and J is TRBJ1-2, with D perhaps TRBD1 (5 bases). Trimming removed 5 bases at V and 0 bases at J, with 7 bases between. This CDR3 has 13 amino acids. Germline CDR1 MNHEY, CDR2 SMNVEV (reference sequence). CDR3 bases: TGTGCCAGCAGTGGGACTTCTAACTATGGCTACACCTTC. Its translation: CASSGTSNYGYTF.

This clone showed up just a few times. The chain links TRBV7-9 to TRBJ2-2; 12 bases line up with TRBD2. Trimming removed 5 bases from V and 1 base from J; junction bases left unmatched: 5. The CDR3 runs 17 residues. In germline, CDR1 is SEHNR, CDR2 FQNEAQ (reference sequence). The CDR3 region has the DNA TGTGCCAGCAGCCTGACTAGCGGGAGTCAGAACACCGGGGAGCTGTTTTTT. Amino acids: CASSLTSGSQNTGELFF.

The chain has TRBV7-8 and TRBJ1-2, with TRBD1 as a possible D gene (6 bases). V was clipped by 3 bases and J by 8 bases, with 13 bases between them. The CDR3 runs 13 residues. In germline, CDR1 is SGHVS, CDR2 FQNEAQ. The CDR3, as DNA: TGTGCCAGCAGCTTCAGGGGACGTTGGGGCTACACCTTC. Protein product: CASSFRGRWGYTF.

This chain joins TRBV25-1 and TRBJ1-1; D possibly corresponds to TRBD1 (5 bases). The CDR3 length is 16 residues. Germline CDR1 and CDR2: MGHDK and SYGVNS. Trimming removed 4 bases from V and 4 bases from J, with 19 bases in between. The CDR3 is CASSGKQDPTGTEAFF. In DNA, the CDR3 is TGTGCCAGCAGTGGCAAACAGGACCCAACGGGCACTGAAGCTTTCTTT.

This clone was seen a few times. V and J are TRBV7-9 and TRBJ2-7, with D possibly TRBD1 on 6 matching bases. CDR1 is SEHNR, CDR2 FQNEAQ, per germline (reference sequence). The CDR3 extends over 16 amino acids. Between the trimmed V and J ends, which lost 5 bases and 5 bases, there was a span of 22 bases. CDR3 DNA: TGTGCCAGCAGCGGAGGTATCCTACAGGGTAACAACGAGCAGTACTTC. Amino acids: CASSGGILQGNNEQYF.

The rearrangement links TRBV2 to TRBJ2-1, with D tentatively TRBD2 (5 bases). V lost 3 bases, J lost 8 bases, and 11 bases lay in between. This CDR3 has 13 amino acids. Germline V gene sequence: CDR1 SNHLY, CDR2 FYNNEI. The CDR3 DNA sequence: TGTGCCAGCAGTGATACTAGGTTCGATGAGCAGTTCTTC. Translation gives CASSDTRFDEQFF.

This rearrangement joins TRBV5-1 to TRBJ1-1; no clear D gene. Germline lookup yields CDR1 SGHRS and CDR2 YFSETQ. V lost 4 bases, J lost 5 bases, and 6 bases lay in between. The CDR3 has 11 residues. The CDR3 bases are TGCGCCAGCAGCCGAGAGACTGAAGCTTTCTTT. Translating it yields CASSRETEAFF.

This chain joins TRBV30 and TRBJ1-1; no clear D. The V gene lost 4 bases and the J gene lost 1 base, with 7 bases spanning the gap. The germline gives CDR1 GTSNPN, CDR2 SVGIG (reference sequence). The CDR3 has 12 amino acids. Written as DNA, the CDR3 is TGTGCCTGGACGGCAGGGAACACTGAAGCTTTCTTT. Translated: CAWTAGNTEAFF. The full variable domain, with the rest looked up from reference TRBV30 and TRBJ1-1, is SQTIHQWPATLVQPVGSPLSLECTVEGTSNPNLYWYRQAAGRGLQLLFYSVGIGQISSEVPQNLSASRPQDRQFILSSKKLLLSDSGFYLCAWTAGNTEAFFGQGTRLTVV.

The V and J genes are TRBV5-6 and TRBJ1-1; D unresolved. Trimming took off 4 bases at V and 11 bases at J, with 27 bases between the two ends. Germline loops: CDR1 SGHDT, CDR2 YYEEEE. CDR3 size: 16 residues. CDR3: CASSPSLMEGFTGAFF. The CDR3 DNA follows: TGTGCCAGCAGCCCGAGCTTAATGGAAGGGTTCACGGGGGCTTTCTTT. Drawing the rest from reference TRBV5-6 and TRBJ1-1, the complete variable domain is DAGVTQSPTHLIKTRGQQVTLRCSPKSGHDTVSWYQQALGQGPQFIFQYYEEEERQRGNFPDRFSGHQFPNYSSELNVNALLLGDSALYLCASSPSLMEGFTGAFFGQGTRLTVV.

CDR3 sequence: CSVDRTGSGEKLFF. In nucleotides, the CDR3 is TGCAGCGTGGACCGGACAGGGTCTGGGGAAAAACTGTTTTTT. The rearrangement links TRBV29-1 to TRBJ1-4; the match to TRBD1 covers 8 bases. After removal of 6 bases from V and 8 bases from J, the junction contained 11 bases not matched to a gene. Germline loops: CDR1 SQVTM, CDR2 ANQGSEA. This CDR3 contains 14 residues. Supplemented by reference TRBV29-1 and TRBJ1-4, the full variable domain reads SAVISQKPSRDICQRGTSLTIQCQVDSQVTMMFWYRQQPGQSLTLIATANQGSEATYESGFVIDKFPISRPNLTFSTLTVSNMSPEDSSIYLCSVDRTGSGEKLFFGSGTQLSVL.

This clone has ten or more counts. The chain couples TRBV29-1 to TRBJ2-5; tentative D call: TRBD1 (7 bases). The CDR3 consists of 12 residues. Germline CDR1 SQVTM, CDR2 ANQGSEA. Trimming removed 6 bases from V and 5 bases from J, with 13 bases in between. This CDR3 is CSVGGQSETQYF. CDR3 bases: TGCAGCGTGGGGGGACAGTCGGAGACCCAGTACTTC.

This clone has more than one count but fewer than ten. The rearrangement joins TRBV2 to TRBJ1-5, with D perhaps matching TRBD1 (6 bases). The V gene lost 4 bases and the J gene lost 7 bases, with 11 bases spanning the gap. CDR1 and CDR2 (germline): SNHLY, FYNNEI. This CDR3 comprises 13 residues. The CDR3 sequence is CASSGTGLQPQHF. The CDR3 DNA is TGTGCCAGCAGTGGTACAGGGTTACAGCCCCAGCATTTT.

The chain links TRBV28 to TRBJ1-5; TRBD1 aligns across 8 bases. J lost 6 bases, V lost 5 bases, and 9 bases had no gene match. This CDR3 spans 15 amino acids. Germline V CDR1 and CDR2: MDHEN, SYDVKM. CDR3 nucleotide sequence: TGTGCCAGCAGTCAGGGGGCAGGGCTATTTCAGCCCCAGCATTTT. It yields the protein CASSQGAGLFQPQHF. Combining the CDR3 with reference TRBV28 and TRBJ1-5 gives the whole variable domain DVKVTQSSRYLVKRTGEKVFLECVQDMDHENMFWYRQDPGLGLRLIYFSYDVKMKEKGDIPEGYSVSREKKERFSLILESASTNQTSMYLCASSQGAGLFQPQHFGDGTRLSIL.

The rearrangement joins TRBV7-2 to TRBJ1-2; 11 nucleotides align to TRBD1. V gave up 5 bases and J gave up 6 bases; unmatched junction bases: 8. In germline, CDR1 is SGHTA, CDR2 FQGNSA. The CDR3 is 15 amino acids. The CDR3 sequence: CASSTRTGGADGYTF. CDR3 nucleotides: TGTGCCAGCAGCACCCGGACAGGGGGCGCGGATGGCTACACCTTC.

V and J are TRBV7-9 and TRBJ1-6; TRBD1 agrees at 7 bases. Germline loops: CDR1 SEHNR, CDR2 FQNEAQ (reference sequence). The CDR3 has 15 amino acids. The junction had 4 bases not matched to a gene; V was cut back by 2 bases and J by 6 bases. DNA for the CDR3: TGTGCCAGCAGCTTAAGGACAGGTGGTAATTCACCCCTCCACTTT. Its protein is CASSLRTGGNSPLHF.

This clone was detected a few times. The chain combines TRBV5-4 with TRBJ1-2; possibly TRBD1 for D (5 bases). There are 14 residues in the CDR3. V lost 0 bases and J 4 bases, leaving 10 bases between the germline ends. Germline lookup yields CDR1 SGHNT and CDR2 YYREEE (reference sequence). CDR3 loop: CASSLVDSPYGYTF. The CDR3, as DNA: TGTGCCAGCAGCTTGGTTGACAGCCCCTATGGCTACACCTTC.

The CDR3: CASSPDRLRGYTF. In DNA form, the CDR3 reads TGTGCCAGCAGCCCGGACAGACTCCGTGGCTACACCTTC. The chain couples TRBV11-2 to TRBJ1-2, with TRBD1 as a possible D gene (6 bases). V lost 5 bases and J 7 bases, leaving 14 bases between the germline ends. Germline CDR1 SGHAT, CDR2 FQNNGV. This CDR3 contains 13 residues. The variable domain in full, completed from reference TRBV11-2 and TRBJ1-2, reads EAGVAQSPRYKIIEKRQSVAFWCNPISGHATLYWYQQILGQGPKLLIQFQNNGVVDDSQLPKDRFSAERLKGVDSTLKIQPAKLEDSAVYLCASSPDRLRGYTFGSGTRLTVV.